Below, 16 T cell receptor beta chains from the same sample are listed, as sequenced in a study of blood T cell repertoires in COVID-19. TCRdb keeps only in-frame clones here, not all; method: immunoSEQ multiplex PCR. The sample has fewer than 250,000 clones, approximately 83% seen once. Sequencing was performed on PBMCs or T cells enriched from blood (not recorded which). These receptors all stem from a woman in her 50s who had been exposed to COVID-19.

The chain recombines TRBV21-1 with TRBJ1-1; the DNA was not compared with TRBD1, the D call given in the table. TRBV21-1 is listed as a pseudogene. The length of the CDR3 is 16 residues. The CDR3 DNA reads as TGTGCCAGCAGCAATGGGGCCGGGACAGGGGACACTGAAGCTTTCTTT. It translates to CASSNGAGTGDTEAFF.

This clone was detected a few times. This rearrangement joins TRBV7-2 to TRBJ2-7; maybe TRBD1 (6 bases). Germline loops: CDR1 SGHTA, CDR2 FQGNSA. The CDR3 is 13 amino acids. Trimming shortened V by 7 bases and J by 1 base, and 11 bases separated the two germline ends. The DNA of the CDR3 is TGTGCCAGCACCCTGGACAGTTCCTACGAGCAGTACTTC. Protein sequence: CASTLDSSYEQYF.

The chain carries TRBV7-6 and TRBJ2-7; D unclear. Germline V gene sequence: CDR1 SGHVS, CDR2 FNYEAQ. The ends were cut back, 1 base at V and 2 bases at J, with 6 bases in the middle. The CDR3 covers 13 residues. The CDR3 protein is CASSLGETYEQYF. The CDR3 coding sequence is TGTGCCAGCAGCTTAGGCGAAACCTACGAGCAGTACTTC.

The chain couples TRBV15 to TRBJ2-1; D unclear. Looked up from germline, CDR1 is LNHNV and CDR2 is YYDKDF (reference sequence). The CDR3 sequence is 13 residues long. V gave up 3 bases and J gave up 3 bases, with 6 bases separating them. This CDR3 reads CATSSRHYNEQFF. CDR3 nucleotides: TGTGCCACCAGCAGTAGACACTACAATGAGCAGTTCTTC.

The rearrangement uses TRBV23-1 and TRBJ1-1; a weak D match, TRBD1 (6 bases). TRBV23-1 is flagged as an ORF with uncertain function. This CDR3 contains 13 residues. The V end lost 8 bases, the J end lost 10 bases, and 20 bases lay between the germline ends. The CDR3 DNA is TGCGCCAGCCGCCGAGGGGGGGGCAGAAGAGCTTTCTTT. Translation gives CASRRGGGRRAFF.

The chain joins TRBV6-4 to TRBJ2-7, with 7 nucleotides matching TRBD2. Germline CDR1 is MRHNA and CDR2 is SNTAGT. The CDR3 contains 15 residues. Trimming cost V 5 bases and J 0 bases; bases outside gene matches: 7. The CDR3: CASSQSGAFSYEQYF. DNA for the CDR3: TGTGCCAGCAGTCAGAGCGGGGCCTTCTCCTACGAGCAGTACTTC.

This chain joins TRBV19 and TRBJ1-5, with D maybe TRBD1 (6 bases). Germline-derived CDR1 and CDR2 are LNHDA and SQIVND (reference sequence). The CDR3 covers 14 residues. Trimming cost V 1 base and J 6 bases, with 10 bases left between them. CDR3 residues: CASSIGDKIQPQHF. CDR3 in DNA: TGTGCCAGTAGTATAGGGGACAAGATTCAGCCCCAGCATTTT.

A few counts support this clone. CDR3 region: CASSRRTGTDTQYF. The CDR3 nucleotides are TGTGCCAGCAGCAGGCGGACAGGCACAGATACGCAGTATTTT. V is TRBV13 and J is TRBJ2-3; a possible D gene is TRBD1 (6 bases). The V gene lost 5 bases and the J gene lost 1 base, with 10 bases spanning the gap. The CDR3 is 14 amino acids. Germline lookup yields CDR1 PRHDT and CDR2 FYEKMQ (reference sequence).

The rearrangement joins TRBV5-4 to TRBJ1-2, with 7 bases matching TRBD1. V shed 4 bases, J shed 4 bases, and the junction held 10 bases outside the gene matches. The CDR3 totals 15 residues. Germline V lookup: CDR1 SGHNT, CDR2 YYREEE (reference sequence). CDR3 region: CASSDGTAFSYGYTF. CDR3 bases: TGTGCCAGCAGCGACGGGACAGCCTTCTCCTATGGCTACACCTTC.

The genes are TRBV28 and TRBJ1-1, with D tentatively TRBD1 (5 bases). Germline CDR1 and CDR2: MDHEN and SYDVKM. The CDR3 spans 14 residues. Trimming left V 7 bases short and J 3 bases short, with 15 bases between. Here the CDR3 reads CASNGIWGDTEAFF. The CDR3 DNA reads TGTGCCAGCAACGGGATCTGGGGGGACACTGAAGCTTTCTTT.

This chain joins TRBV5-1 and TRBJ1-1; 7 bases align to TRBD1. Germline V lookup: CDR1 SGHRS, CDR2 YFSETQ. V lost 2 bases to trimming and J lost 4 bases; unmatched junction nucleotides: 5. The CDR3 runs to 14 residues. The DNA for the CDR3 is TGCGCCAGCAGCTTCGACAGGGCGGGCACTGAAGCTTTCTTT. Translated, it gives CASSFDRAGTEAFF.

The V call is TRBV28, the J call TRBJ1-5; D call uncertain. The CDR3 loop spans 15 amino acids. V lost 6 bases to trimming and J lost 5 bases, with 17 bases between them. Germline values: CDR1 MDHEN, CDR2 SYDVKM. DNA of the CDR3: TGTGCCAGCAGCCTTTACCCCGCCGGGGATCAGCCCCAGCATTTT. As protein: CASSLYPAGDQPQHF.

This clone occurred a few times. The chain combines TRBV28 with TRBJ1-5; D call uncertain. Trimming took 5 bases from V and 7 from J, leaving 9 bases between them. In germline, CDR1 is MDHEN, CDR2 SYDVKM. The CDR3 covers 12 residues. CDR3: CASSPRRQPQHF. The CDR3 DNA sequence: TGTGCCAGCAGTCCCCGCAGGCAGCCCCAGCATTTT.

The rearrangement uses TRBV7-9 and TRBJ1-5; the D is unclear. CDR1 and CDR2 (germline): SEHNR, FQNEAQ (reference sequence). V lost 2 bases and J 4 bases, leaving 3 bases between the germline ends. The length of the CDR3 is 12 residues. This CDR3 is CASSLTNQPQHF. The CDR3 region has the DNA TGTGCCAGCAGCTTAACTAATCAGCCCCAGCATTTT.

There are many counts of this clone. This CDR3 is also generated by other DNA sequences in the sample. The CDR3, as DNA: TGTGCCAGCAGCCAAGATGTAAGGGGTGGCTACACCTTC. Amino acids: CASSQDVRGGYTF. This sequence joins TRBV3-1 (or the pseudogene TRBV3-2) and TRBJ1-2; the D gene is possibly TRBD1 (5 bases). Germline loops: CDR1 LGHDT, CDR2 YNNKEL (reference sequence). The CDR3 is made up of 13 amino acids. The ends were cut back, 0 bases at V and 7 bases at J, with 9 bases in the middle.

V usage is TRBV3-1 (or the pseudogene TRBV3-2) and J usage is TRBJ2-3; 13 bases match TRBD2. The CDR3 loop spans 20 amino acids. The trim removed 5 bases at V and 2 bases at J, leaving 16 bases unmatched. The germline CDR1 and CDR2 sequences are LGHDT and YNNKEL (reference sequence). The CDR3, as DNA: TGTGCCAGCAGCGGTCGAACTGGCCCTACTAGCGGGGGGGCCACAGATACGCAGTATTTT. As protein: CASSGRTGPTSGGATDTQYF.